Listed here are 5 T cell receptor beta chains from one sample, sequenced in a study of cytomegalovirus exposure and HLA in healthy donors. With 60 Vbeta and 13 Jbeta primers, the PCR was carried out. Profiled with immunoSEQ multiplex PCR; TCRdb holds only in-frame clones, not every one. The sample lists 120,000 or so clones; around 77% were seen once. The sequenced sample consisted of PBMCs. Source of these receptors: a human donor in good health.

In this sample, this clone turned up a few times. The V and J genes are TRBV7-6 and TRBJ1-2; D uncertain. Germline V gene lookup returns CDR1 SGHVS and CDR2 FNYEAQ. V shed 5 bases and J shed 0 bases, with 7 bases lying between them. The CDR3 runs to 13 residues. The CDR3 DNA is TGTGCCAGCAGCGCCGGGACTAACTATGGCTACACCTTC. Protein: CASSAGTNYGYTF.

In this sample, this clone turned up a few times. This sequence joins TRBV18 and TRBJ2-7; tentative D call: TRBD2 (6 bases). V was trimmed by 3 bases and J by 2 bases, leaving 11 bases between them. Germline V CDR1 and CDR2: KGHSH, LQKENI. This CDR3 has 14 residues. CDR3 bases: TGTGCCAGCTCACCGGGACGGGGGACCTACGAGCAGTACTTC. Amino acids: CASSPGRGTYEQYF.

CDR3 coding DNA: TGTGCCAGCAGGACACGGGACAGAACCTACGAGCAGTACTTC. Translating it yields CASRTRDRTYEQYF. The chain has TRBV7-2 and TRBJ2-5, with TRBD1 identical over 7 bases. Near its end, the DNA agrees better with TRBJ2-7, so the J call may be wrong. The germline gives CDR1 SGHTA, CDR2 FQGNSA. This CDR3 region has 14 residues.

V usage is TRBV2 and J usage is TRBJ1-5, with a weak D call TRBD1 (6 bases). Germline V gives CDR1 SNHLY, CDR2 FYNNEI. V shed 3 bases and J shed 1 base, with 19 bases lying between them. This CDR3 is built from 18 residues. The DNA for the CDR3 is TGTGCCAGCAGTGACTCCTTGGGTCCAGGGGACAGCAATCAGCCCCAGCATTTT. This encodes CASSDSLGPGDSNQPQHF.

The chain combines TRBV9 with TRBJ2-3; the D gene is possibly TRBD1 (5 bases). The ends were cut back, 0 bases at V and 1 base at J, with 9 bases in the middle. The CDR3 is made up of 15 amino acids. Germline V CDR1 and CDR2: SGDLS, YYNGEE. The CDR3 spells CASSVVGAGTDTQYF. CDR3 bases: TGTGCCAGCAGCGTAGTAGGGGCTGGCACAGATACGCAGTATTTT.